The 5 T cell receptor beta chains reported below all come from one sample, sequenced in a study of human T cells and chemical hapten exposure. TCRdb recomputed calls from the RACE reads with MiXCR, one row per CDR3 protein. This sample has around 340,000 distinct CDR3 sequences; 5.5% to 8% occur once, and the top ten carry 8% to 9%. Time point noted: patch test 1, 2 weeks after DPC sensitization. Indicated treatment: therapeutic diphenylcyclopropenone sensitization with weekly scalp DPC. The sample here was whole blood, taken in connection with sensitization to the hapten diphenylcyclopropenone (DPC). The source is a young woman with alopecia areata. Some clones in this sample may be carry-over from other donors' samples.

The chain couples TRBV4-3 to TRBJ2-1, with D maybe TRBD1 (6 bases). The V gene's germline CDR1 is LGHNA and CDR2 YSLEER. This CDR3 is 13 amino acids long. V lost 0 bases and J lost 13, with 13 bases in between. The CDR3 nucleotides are TGCGCCAGCAGCCAAGATGGGGGACAACGTCAGTTCTTC. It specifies CASSQDGGQRQFF.

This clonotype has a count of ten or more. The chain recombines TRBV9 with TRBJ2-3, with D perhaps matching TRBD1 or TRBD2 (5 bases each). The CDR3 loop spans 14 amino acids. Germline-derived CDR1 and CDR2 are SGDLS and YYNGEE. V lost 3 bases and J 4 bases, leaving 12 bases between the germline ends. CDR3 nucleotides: TGTGCCAGCAGCGGGGGACGTCCCCCAGATACGCAGTATTTT. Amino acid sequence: CASSGGRPPDTQYF. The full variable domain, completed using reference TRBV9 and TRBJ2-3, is DSGVTQTPKHLITATGQRVTLRCSPRSGDLSVYWYQQSLDQGLQFLIQYYNGEERAKGNILERFSAQQFPDLHSELNLSSLELGDSALYFCASSGGRPPDTQYFGPGTRLTVL.

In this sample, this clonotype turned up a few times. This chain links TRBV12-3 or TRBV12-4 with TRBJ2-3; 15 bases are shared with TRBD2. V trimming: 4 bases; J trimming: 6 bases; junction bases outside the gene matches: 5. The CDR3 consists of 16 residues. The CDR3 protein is CASSWTSGGAGDTQYF. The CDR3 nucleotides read TGTGCCAGCAGTTGGACTAGCGGGGGGGCCGGGGATACGCAGTATTTT.

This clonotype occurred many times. In DNA form, the CDR3 reads TGTGCCAGCAGCTTAGATATGGACTCACCCCTCCACTTT. Protein sequence: CASSLDMDSPLHF. This chain joins TRBV7-9 and TRBJ1-6; D unresolved. CDR3 length: 13 amino acids. V was trimmed by 1 base and J by 10 bases, leaving 8 bases between them. Germline V gives CDR1 SEHNR, CDR2 FQNEAQ (reference sequence).

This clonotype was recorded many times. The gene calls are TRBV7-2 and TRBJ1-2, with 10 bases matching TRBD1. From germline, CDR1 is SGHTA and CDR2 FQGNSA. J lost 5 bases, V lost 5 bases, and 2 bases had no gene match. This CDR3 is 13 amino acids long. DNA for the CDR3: TGTGCCAGCAGCATGGGACAGGGGTATGGCTACACCTTC. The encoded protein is CASSMGQGYGYTF. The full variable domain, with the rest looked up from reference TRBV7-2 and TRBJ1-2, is GAGVSQSPSNKVTEKGKDVELRCDPISGHTALYWYRQSLGQGLEFLIYFQGNSAPDKSGLPSDRFSAERTGGSVSTLTIQRTQQEDSAVYLCASSMGQGYGYTFGSGTRLTVV.